One and the same sample provided the 6 T cell receptor beta chains below, sequenced in a study of T cell responses to AZD1222 COVID-19 vaccine. Here immunoSEQ multiplex PCR was the method, and the copy in TCRdb shows in-frame clones only, minus some. The data hold 95,000 to 150,000 clones, with roughly 93% observed a single time. The starting material was peripheral blood, obtained on day 0 of AZD1222 vaccination. These receptors all stem from an adult in good health.

V gene TRBV14 combines with J gene TRBJ2-1; 9 bases map to TRBD2. The V segment lost 5 bases and the J segment 5 bases; nucleotides outside the gene matches: 7. This CDR3 contains 15 residues. Germline V lookup: CDR1 SGHDN, CDR2 FVKESK. Here the CDR3 DNA reads TGTGCCAGCAGCTCCCGACTAGCGGCGAACAATGAGCAGTTCTTC. Translated, it gives CASSSRLAANNEQFF. The complete variable domain, with remaining parts taken from reference TRBV14 and TRBJ2-1, reads EAGVTQFPSHSVIEKGQTVTLRCDPISGHDNLYWYRRVMGKEIKFLLHFVKESKQDESGMPNNRFLAERTGGTYSTLKVQPAELEDSGVYFCASSSRLAANNEQFFGPGTRLTVL.

The chain combines TRBV21-1 with TRBJ2-7; the table gives TRBD2 as D, unverified against the DNA. TRBV21-1 is a pseudogene. This CDR3 region has 13 residues. The CDR3 protein is CASSGGSRYEQYV. The CDR3 bases are TGTGCCAGCAGCGGAGGCTCTCGGTACGAGCAGTACGTC.

The J gene is TRBJ1-5, the V gene TRBV28; a weak D match, TRBD1 (6 bases). V dropped 3 bases and J dropped 1 base, with 19 bases sitting between them. This CDR3 is 18 amino acids long. The germline V gene has CDR1 MDHEN and CDR2 SYDVKM. The CDR3 sequence: CASSFPSGHIFSNQPQHF. DNA for the CDR3: TGTGCCAGCAGTTTCCCCTCGGGACATATCTTCAGCAATCAGCCCCAGCATTTT.

This sequence joins TRBV2 and TRBJ1-1, with D possibly TRBD1 on 6 matching bases. This CDR3 comprises 13 residues. CDR1 and CDR2 (germline): SNHLY, FYNNEI. V lost 5 bases and J lost 4, with 11 bases in between. CDR3 region: CASSTGFRTEAFF. CDR3 in DNA: TGTGCCAGCAGTACAGGGTTCCGCACTGAAGCTTTCTTT.

This clone has just one count. In DNA, the CDR3 is TGCGCCAGCAAGGACAGGGAGAATCGTTATAATTCACCCCTCCACTTT. Its protein is CASKDRENRYNSPLHF. This rearrangement joins TRBV10-1 to TRBJ1-6; TRBD1 aligns across 8 bases. CDR1 and CDR2 (germline): WNHNN, SYGVQD (reference sequence). This CDR3 contains 16 residues. The V segment lost 7 bases and the J segment 4 bases; nucleotides outside the gene matches: 9.

This chain joins TRBV18 and TRBJ2-2, with D unresolved. Germline CDR1 reads KGHSH; CDR2 reads LQKENI. CDR3 length: 13 residues. V dropped 2 bases and J dropped 5 bases, with 6 bases sitting between them. CDR3 amino acids: CASSPVGTGELFF. CDR3 in DNA: TGTGCCAGCTCACCAGTCGGGACCGGGGAGCTGTTTTTT.